This paragraph reports one T cell receptor beta chain. Per the original methods: For nucleated cells, counts were estimated from reference gene primer amplification. Clones were read by immunoSEQ multiplex PCR, and TCRdb kept only the in-frame ones, dropping some. The DNA gave D and trimming, while V, J and clone size come from that table. The sample gives a few hundred thousand clones, about 85% of which show up once; approximately 3.8% is in the top ten. This entry belongs to a study of blood T cell repertoires in COVID-19. On the study more broadly: COVID-19 samples, acute and convalescent, were from the United States, Italy and Spain. In each case, the material was cDNA or gDNA derived from T cells, B-cell-depleted T cells, or PBMCs.

Germline V CDR1 and CDR2: KGHSH, LQKENI. This CDR3 contains 13 residues. The V end lost 4 bases, the J end lost 3 bases, and 10 bases lay between the germline ends. Material for sequencing was peripheral blood. This receptor was obtained from a man between 60 and 70 years old who had recovered from COVID-19. The chain carries TRBV18 and TRBJ2-7; D may be TRBD2 (6 bases). The CDR3, as DNA: TGTGCCAGCTCACGAAACGGGGGCTACGAGCAGTACTTC. This sequence encodes CASSRNGGYEQYF.